This T cell receptor (beta chain) appears in the sequencing data of a study of long-term antiretroviral therapy in people with HIV. The wider study: Earliest sampling preceded the 2015 immediate-ART recommendation by about a decade.

The immunoSEQ assay was v3.0, run at survey level. A target of 40,000-50,000 T-cell genomes per sample was set for sequencing. Libraries were prepared by immunoSEQ multiplex PCR; TCRdb keeps only in-frame clonotypes and omits some of them. The sample yields around 19,000 clones, approximately 88% seen once. V shed 0 bases, J shed 1 base, and the junction held 0 bases outside the gene matches. CDR3 length equals 15 residues. Per germline, CDR1 LNHNV and CDR2 YYDKDF (reference sequence). A minimum of one pre-ART and two post-ART PBMC samples existed for each donor. The starting material was unsorted PBMCs, obtained 1.2 years after starting antiretroviral therapy. This chain uses TRBV15 with TRBJ2-7, with TRBD2 matching 10 bases. The sequence was collected from a woman aged 40 to 50 with HIV. The DNA of the CDR3 is TGTGCCACCAGCAGAGAAGCGGGAGGGTCCTACGAGCAGTACTTC. Translation gives CATSREAGGSYEQYF.